One sample yielded the 29 T cell receptor beta chains listed below, sequenced in a study of OX40 agonist ivuxolimab in advanced cancers. TCRdb keeps only in-frame clones here, not all; method: immunoSEQ multiplex PCR. This sample carries tens of thousands of clones, approximately 86% of them seen once, and the ten largest clones take about 13%. The specimen was CD4+ or CD8+ T cells sorted from blood, collected in a trial of the OX40 agonist ivuxolimab. The receptors here all came from an adult with an advanced solid tumor such as melanoma, head and neck, liver or kidney cancer.

The J gene is TRBJ2-1, the V gene TRBV4-3; tentative D call: TRBD2 (6 bases). This CDR3 region has 12 residues. Germline V gene data show CDR1 as LGHNA and CDR2 as YSLEER. V lost 9 bases, J lost 3 bases, and 9 bases lay in between. The CDR3, as DNA: TGCGCCAGACGACTAGACTACAATGAGCAGTTCTTC. Translation: CARRLDYNEQFF.

The chain is built from TRBV4-3 and TRBJ2-7; D unresolved. Germline V lookup: CDR1 LGHNA, CDR2 YSLEER. Trimming removed 0 bases from V and 0 bases from J, with 6 bases in between. The CDR3 totals 14 residues. The CDR3, as DNA: TGCGCCAGCAGCCAAGATGGGGTCTCCTACGAGCAGTACTTC. This sequence encodes CASSQDGVSYEQYF.

This clone has only one observation. The chain recombines TRBV27 with TRBJ2-2; 7 bases line up with TRBD2. The CDR3 has 17 amino acids. Germline loops: CDR1 MNHEY, CDR2 SMNVEV (reference sequence). V shed 8 bases, J shed 3 bases, and the junction held 15 bases outside the gene matches. In DNA form, the CDR3 reads TGTGCCAGCTCCTCCGATGGGGCGGGGGTGGACACCGGGGAGCTGTTTTTT. Amino acid sequence: CASSSDGAGVDTGELFF.

The V gene is TRBV7-8, the J gene TRBJ1-5; 7 nucleotides agree with TRBD1. Per germline, CDR1 SGHVS and CDR2 FQNEAQ. J gave up 3 bases and V 3 bases, and 5 bases lay outside the gene matches. This CDR3 is 15 amino acids long. DNA of the CDR3: TGTGCCAGCAGCTTGGTGACAGGGATCAATCAGCCCCAGCATTTT. This codes for CASSLVTGINQPQHF. The entire variable domain, with the rest obtained from reference TRBV7-8 and TRBJ1-5, is as follows: GAGVSQSPRYKVAKRGQDVALRCDPISGHVSLFWYQQALGQGPEFLTYFQNEAQLDKSGLPSDRFFAERPEGSVSTLKIQRTQQEDSAVYLCASSLVTGINQPQHFGDGTRLSIL.

This clone was picked up a small number of times. The chain couples TRBV6-1 to TRBJ1-1; TRBD1 agrees at 8 bases. CDR1 and CDR2 (germline): MNHNS, SASEGT. This CDR3 region has 14 residues. The V segment lost 5 bases and the J segment 3 bases; nucleotides outside the gene matches: 5. The CDR3 bases are TGTGCCAGCAGTTCAGGGGGCGAGGACACTGAAGCTTTCTTT. This gives the protein CASSSGGEDTEAFF.

This clone has just one count. V gene TRBV19 combines with J gene TRBJ1-5, with 7 nucleotides matching TRBD1. The germline CDR1 and CDR2 sequences are LNHDA and SQIVND (reference sequence). V was pared by 3 bases and J by 7 bases, with 9 bases of the junction left unmatched. The CDR3 covers 15 residues. The CDR3 DNA reads as TGTGCCAGTAGTATTGTGCCAGGGGGACTCCAGCCCCAGCATTTT. Translated, it gives CASSIVPGGLQPQHF.

CDR3 coding DNA: TGTGCCAGCAGCTTATCCCCGGACGGTCTTGATGAGCAGTTCTTC. Translation gives CASSLSPDGLDEQFF. This chain links TRBV5-4 with TRBJ2-1; D not certain. Germline CDR1 is SGHNT and CDR2 is YYREEE (reference sequence). V was cut by 2 bases and J by 8 bases, with 17 bases left in between. This CDR3 has 15 residues. Drawing the rest from reference TRBV5-4 and TRBJ2-1, the complete variable domain is ETGVTQSPTHLIKTRGQQVTLRCSSQSGHNTVSWYQQALGQGPQFIFQYYREEENGRGNFPPRFSGLQFPNYSSELNVNALELDDSALYLCASSLSPDGLDEQFFGPGTRLTVL.

The V call is TRBV7-9, the J call TRBJ1-2; no clear D gene. CDR1 SEHNR and CDR2 FQNEAQ come from the germline V gene (reference sequence). The CDR3 runs to 16 residues. The ends were cut back, 5 bases at V and 4 bases at J, with 20 bases in the middle. The CDR3 region is CASSPYGDASLYGYTF. CDR3 DNA sequence: TGTGCCAGCAGCCCCTACGGGGATGCGTCGCTCTATGGCTACACCTTC.

The chain joins TRBV7-8 to TRBJ2-1; D remains ambiguous. Germline V gene sequence: CDR1 SGHVS, CDR2 FQNEAQ. This CDR3 comprises 13 residues. V was clipped by 5 bases and J by 4 bases, with 9 bases between them. This CDR3 reads CASSPRLYNEQFF. The CDR3 nucleotides are TGTGCCAGCAGCCCCCGGCTGTACAATGAGCAGTTCTTC.

V usage is TRBV7-9 and J usage is TRBJ1-1, with TRBD1 as a possible D gene (6 bases). V lost 5 bases to trimming and J lost 4 bases, with 14 bases between them. The CDR3 length is 14 residues. The germline gives CDR1 SEHNR, CDR2 FQNEAQ (reference sequence). The CDR3 region is CASSLVGGATEAFF. CDR3 bases: TGTGCCAGCAGCCTCGTAGGGGGTGCCACTGAAGCTTTCTTT.

This clone occurred a few times. Because it lacks the conserved phenylalanine or tryptophan at the end, this CDR3 is likely a read error. The chain employs TRBV2 and TRBJ1-6; D unclear. CDR1 is SNHLY, CDR2 FYNNEI, per germline. CDR3 length: 16 amino acids. Trimming took 3 bases from V and 6 from J, leaving 15 bases between them. CDR3 in amino acids: CASSDDGSSGNSPLHL. Here the CDR3 DNA reads TGTGCCAGCAGTGACGACGGTTCGTCGGGTAATTCACCCCTCCACCTT.

V is TRBV27 and J is TRBJ2-3, with D perhaps TRBD2 (7 bases). The V gene lost 3 bases and the J gene lost 3 bases, with 16 bases spanning the gap. Germline CDR1 is MNHEY and CDR2 is SMNVEV (reference sequence). CDR3 length: 16 amino acids. The CDR3, as DNA: TGTGCCAGCAGTTTCGTCGTGGGGGGGCCTACAGATACGCAGTATTTT. This translates into CASSFVVGGPTDTQYF.

The genes are TRBV6-5 and TRBJ1-2; D gene unclear. Between the trimmed V and J ends, which lost 7 bases and 2 bases, there was a span of 14 bases. This CDR3 contains 14 residues. Germline V gene data show CDR1 as MNHEY and CDR2 as SVGAGI. The CDR3 coding sequence is TGTGCCAGCAAAGCTTTCGTAACAAACTATGGCTACACCTTC. Its translation: CASKAFVTNYGYTF.

This sequence joins TRBV10-3 and TRBJ2-7; D assignment may be TRBD1 or TRBD2 (7 bases each). The CDR3 is 14 residues long. The germline CDR1 and CDR2 sequences are ENHRY and SYGVKD. Trimming shortened V by 10 bases and J by 2 bases, and 18 bases separated the two germline ends. The CDR3, as DNA: TGTGCCACGGGGAGGGGGCAGGGGGCCTACGAGCAGTACTTC. Its protein product is CATGRGQGAYEQYF.

This chain uses TRBV6-6 with TRBJ1-2; D possibly corresponds to TRBD1 (5 bases). Deletions cut 2 bases from V and 8 bases from J, with 12 bases between. Germline V gives CDR1 MNHNY, CDR2 SVGAGI (reference sequence). The CDR3 extends over 13 amino acids. The CDR3 protein is CASSYGQGVGYTF. The CDR3 DNA reads TGTGCCAGCAGTTACGGGCAGGGAGTCGGCTACACCTTC.

The chain joins TRBV27 to TRBJ1-5; 10 positions agree with TRBD1. With V trimmed by 4 bases and J by 6 bases, 9 bases remained unmatched. CDR1 is MNHEY and CDR2 is SMNVEV in the germline V gene (reference sequence). The CDR3 has 16 amino acids. In nucleotides, the CDR3 is TGTGCCAGCAGTTCAAGTTGGGACAGGGGTGTTCAGCCCCAGCATTTT. It encodes CASSSSWDRGVQPQHF.

The V call is TRBV13, the J call TRBJ1-2; TRBD1 aligns across 7 bases. CDR3 length: 13 amino acids. V dropped 0 bases and J dropped 8; count of bases not matched to a gene: 3. Germline assignment: CDR1 PRHDT and CDR2 FYEKMQ (reference sequence). CDR3 sequence reads: CASSLGTGSGYTF. The CDR3 coding sequence is TGTGCCAGCAGCTTAGGGACAGGGTCGGGCTACACCTTC.

This chain connects TRBV5-4 to TRBJ2-5, with 8 bases that match TRBD2. This CDR3 spans 13 amino acids. Losses at the gene ends were 6 bases for V and 7 bases for J; bases not matched to a gene: 8. CDR1 SGHNT and CDR2 YYREEE come from the germline V gene (reference sequence). CDR3 nucleotide sequence: TGTGCCAGCATCTCTGGACGGGGGGGGACCCAGTACTTC. Its protein product is CASISGRGGTQYF.

The genes are TRBV4-3 and TRBJ1-5; D is unresolved. Trimming pared 1 base from V and 4 bases from J, leaving 8 bases between. There are 14 residues in the CDR3. The germline gives CDR1 LGHNA, CDR2 YSLEER. The CDR3 loop reads CASSQVGRNQPQHF. CDR3 sequence (DNA): TGCGCCAGCAGCCAAGTCGGGCGGAATCAGCCCCAGCATTTT.

The chain recombines TRBV6-6 with TRBJ2-1, with D hard to call. The V end was cut by 9 bases, the J end by 1 base, with 4 bases between. Germline values: CDR1 MNHNY, CDR2 SVGAGI (reference sequence). There are 11 residues in the CDR3. CDR3 protein: CASISYNEQFF. CDR3 bases: TGTGCCAGTATTTCCTACAATGAGCAGTTCTTC.

The CDR3 here is CASSQGGTVQYF. CDR3 nucleotides: TGCGCCAGCAGCCAAGGTGGGACAGTCCAGTACTTC. This sequence joins TRBV4-1 and TRBJ2-7, with 7 bases lining up with TRBD1. The CDR3 has 12 residues. Germline-derived CDR1 and CDR2 are MGHRA and YSYEKL. Losses at the gene ends were 1 base for V and 10 bases for J; bases not matched to a gene: 4.

The gene calls are TRBV9 and TRBJ2-2; maybe TRBD1 (5 bases). The CDR3 has 17 amino acids. The V end was cut by 0 bases, the J end by 2 bases, with 14 bases between. From germline, CDR1 is SGDLS and CDR2 YYNGEE. The CDR3 is CASSVESTTANTGELFF. DNA for the CDR3: TGTGCCAGCAGCGTAGAGTCTACGACAGCAAACACCGGGGAGCTGTTTTTT.

The genes are TRBV9 and TRBJ2-1; tentative D call: TRBD2 (7 bases). This CDR3 spans 15 amino acids. In germline, CDR1 is SGDLS, CDR2 YYNGEE. With 2 bases removed from V and 6 bases from J, the gap between germline ends came to 15 bases. CDR3 protein: CASSVGGGATNEQFF. The CDR3 nucleotides are TGTGCCAGCAGCGTCGGTGGGGGGGCCACCAATGAGCAGTTCTTC.

This rearrangement joins TRBV29-1 to TRBJ1-5, with D possibly TRBD1 on 6 matching bases. This CDR3 has 13 amino acids. Germline values: CDR1 SQVTM, CDR2 ANQGSEA. The V gene lost 8 bases and the J gene lost 6 bases, with 17 bases spanning the gap. The CDR3 reads CSTSTGSGQPQHF. For the CDR3, the DNA is TGCAGCACAAGCACAGGGTCGGGTCAGCCCCAGCATTTT.

This sequence joins TRBV11-2 and TRBJ2-7; no reliable D call. Germline CDR1 reads SGHAT; CDR2 reads FQNNGV. V was trimmed by 3 bases and J by 5 bases, leaving 8 bases between them. The CDR3 runs to 12 residues. CDR3 in amino acids: CASSFASHEQYF. CDR3 DNA sequence: TGTGCCAGCAGCTTTGCCAGCCACGAGCAGTACTTC. Using reference TRBV11-2 and TRBJ2-7 for the parts outside the CDR3, the full variable domain is EAGVAQSPRYKIIEKRQSVAFWCNPISGHATLYWYQQILGQGPKLLIQFQNNGVVDDSQLPKDRFSAERLKGVDSTLKIQPAKLEDSAVYLCASSFASHEQYFGPGTRLTVT.

Within the sample, this clone is medium-sized (0.01 to 0.1%). V is TRBV4-1 and J is TRBJ1-1; D may be TRBD1 (5 bases). With 1 base removed from V and 7 bases from J, the gap between germline ends came to 10 bases. Germline assignment: CDR1 MGHRA and CDR2 YSYEKL. The CDR3 is 13 amino acids. The CDR3 DNA reads TGCGCCAGCAGCCAAGTGAAGGGGTTTGAAGCTTTCTTT. Protein sequence: CASSQVKGFEAFF.

The chain is built from TRBV9 and TRBJ1-1; D unresolved. CDR3 length: 12 amino acids. Between the trimmed V and J ends, which lost 2 bases and 3 bases, there was a span of 5 bases. CDR1 SGDLS and CDR2 YYNGEE come from the germline V gene. As DNA, the CDR3 is TGTGCCAGCAGCGTCGGACACACTGAAGCTTTCTTT. Its protein product is CASSVGHTEAFF.

The genes are TRBV27 and TRBJ1-5, with D maybe TRBD1 (6 bases). Germline lookup yields CDR1 MNHEY and CDR2 SMNVEV (reference sequence). The CDR3 covers 14 residues. V was trimmed by 3 bases and J by 5 bases, leaving 11 bases between them. The DNA for the CDR3 is TGTGCCAGCAGTTTTGACAGGAGCTATCAGCCCCAGCATTTT. Amino acids: CASSFDRSYQPQHF.

The V and J genes are TRBV7-9 and TRBJ2-6; D is possibly TRBD1 (6 bases). CDR1 is SEHNR and CDR2 is FQNEAQ in the germline V gene (reference sequence). Trimming took 5 bases from V and 0 from J, leaving 17 bases between them. The CDR3 loop spans 18 amino acids. The CDR3 DNA follows: TGTGCCAGCAGCACAGACCTAGAGGGGGTCTCTGGGGCCAACGTCCTGACTTTC. Protein sequence: CASSTDLEGVSGANVLTF.